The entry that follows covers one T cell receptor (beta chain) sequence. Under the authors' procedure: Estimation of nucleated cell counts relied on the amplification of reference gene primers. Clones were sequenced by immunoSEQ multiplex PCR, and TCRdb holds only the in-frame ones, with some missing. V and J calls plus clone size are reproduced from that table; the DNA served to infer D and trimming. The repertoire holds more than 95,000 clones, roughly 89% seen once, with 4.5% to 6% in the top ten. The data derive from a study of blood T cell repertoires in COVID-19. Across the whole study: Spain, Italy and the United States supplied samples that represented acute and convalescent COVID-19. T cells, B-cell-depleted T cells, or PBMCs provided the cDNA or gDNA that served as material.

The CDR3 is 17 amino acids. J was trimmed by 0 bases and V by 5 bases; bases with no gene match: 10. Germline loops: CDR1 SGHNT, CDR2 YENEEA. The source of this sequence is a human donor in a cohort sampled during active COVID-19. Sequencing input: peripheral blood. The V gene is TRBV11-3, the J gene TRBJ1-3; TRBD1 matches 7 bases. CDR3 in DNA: TGTGCCAGCAGCCGCGGACAGGTCGGCCCCTCTGGAAACACCATATATTTT. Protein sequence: CASSRGQVGPSGNTIYF.